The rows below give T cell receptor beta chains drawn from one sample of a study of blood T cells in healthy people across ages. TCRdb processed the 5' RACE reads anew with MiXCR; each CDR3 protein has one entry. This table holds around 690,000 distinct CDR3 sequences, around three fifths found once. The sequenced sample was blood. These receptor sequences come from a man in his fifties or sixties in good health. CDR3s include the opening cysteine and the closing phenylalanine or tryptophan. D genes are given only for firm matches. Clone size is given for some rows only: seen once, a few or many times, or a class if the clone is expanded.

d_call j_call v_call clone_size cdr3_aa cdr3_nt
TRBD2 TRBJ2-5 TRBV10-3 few CAISGLAGGPQETQYF TGTGCCATCAGTGGACTAGCGGGGGGGCCCCAAGAGACCCAGTACTTC
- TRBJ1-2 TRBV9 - CASSVSRSGNYGYTF TGTGCCAGCAGCGTTTCCCGTTCGGGTAACTATGGCTACACCTTC
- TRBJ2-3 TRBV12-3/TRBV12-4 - CASSLGTRTDTQYF TGTGCCAGCAGCCTTGGGACACGCACAGATACGCAGTATTTT
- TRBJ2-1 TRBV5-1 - CASSLDHDRYNEQFF TGCGCCAGCAGCCTGGACCACGACAGGTACAATGAGCAGTTCTTC
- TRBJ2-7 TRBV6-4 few CASNPMVDEQYF TGTGCCAGCAACCCAATGGTCGACGAGCAGTACTTC
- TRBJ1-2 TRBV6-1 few CASSPSGTTNYGYTF TGTGCCAGCAGTCCCTCCGGGACAACTAACTATGGCTACACCTTC
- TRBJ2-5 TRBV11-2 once CASSLERLGTQYF TGTGCCAGCAGCTTGGAGCGTCTAGGGACCCAGTACTTC
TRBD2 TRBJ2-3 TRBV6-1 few CASSEVLLAGPSTDTQYF TGTGCCAGCAGTGAAGTCCTGCTAGCGGGTCCGAGCACAGATACGCAGTATTTT
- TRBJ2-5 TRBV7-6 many CASSLVGAQETQYF TGTGCCAGCAGCTTAGTAGGGGCCCAAGAGACCCAGTACTTC
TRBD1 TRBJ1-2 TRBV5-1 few CASSPGQGRGNYGYTF TGCGCCAGCAGCCCCGGACAGGGGCGGGGTAACTATGGCTACACCTTC
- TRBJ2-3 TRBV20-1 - CSASLQLNTDTQYF TGCAGTGCTAGTTTGCAACTTAACACAGATACGCAGTATTTT
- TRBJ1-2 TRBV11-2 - CASSLMEGHTF TGTGCCAGCAGCTTAATGGAAGGACACACCTTC
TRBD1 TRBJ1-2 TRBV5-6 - CASSPYGTGDNYGYTF TGTGCCAGCAGCCCTTACGGAACAGGGGATAACTATGGCTACACCTTC
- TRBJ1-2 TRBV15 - CATSRLGDNYGYTF TGTGCCACCAGCAGATTAGGGGATAACTATGGCTACACCTTC
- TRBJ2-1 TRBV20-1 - CSANRVPYNEQFF TGCAGTGCCAACAGGGTCCCCTACAATGAGCAGTTCTTC
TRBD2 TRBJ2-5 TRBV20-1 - CSAFPGLRETQYF TGCAGTGCTTTCCCGGGACTACGGGAGACCCAGTACTTC
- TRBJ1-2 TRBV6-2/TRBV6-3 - CASSYELAGYGYTF TGTGCCAGCAGTTATGAGTTGGCAGGGTATGGCTACACCTTC
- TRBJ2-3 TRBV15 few CATSPWGGLTDTQYF TGTGCCACCAGCCCGTGGGGGGGGCTTACAGATACGCAGTATTTT
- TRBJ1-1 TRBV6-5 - CASSYSMAGTEAFF TGTGCCAGCAGTTACTCGATGGCGGGGACTGAAGCTTTCTTT
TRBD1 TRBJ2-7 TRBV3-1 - CASSPRTGAYEQYF TGTGCCAGCAGTCCCCGGACAGGGGCCTACGAGCAGTACTTC
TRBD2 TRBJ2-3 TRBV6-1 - CASLLGASGGDTQYF TGTGCCAGCCTCCTGGGGGCTAGCGGGGGTGATACGCAGTATTTT
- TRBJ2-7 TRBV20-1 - CSARVTGTYEQYF TGCAGTGCTAGGGTGACCGGGACCTACGAGCAGTACTTC
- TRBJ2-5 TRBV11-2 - CASRGAWVGETQYF TGTGCCAGCAGGGGGGCCTGGGTAGGAGAGACCCAGTACTTC
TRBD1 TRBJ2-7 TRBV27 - CASSLPGQGSYEQYF TGTGCCAGCAGTTTACCGGGACAGGGCTCCTACGAGCAGTACTTC
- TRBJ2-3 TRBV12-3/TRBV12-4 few CASSLGTVTDTQYF TGTGCCAGCAGTTTGGGAACGGTGACAGATACGCAGTATTTT
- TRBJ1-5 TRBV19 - CASSIGQGHQPQHF TGTGCCAGTAGTATTGGGCAGGGGCATCAGCCCCAGCATTTT
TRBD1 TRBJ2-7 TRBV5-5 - CASSQGQGVFYEQYF TGTGCCAGCAGCCAAGGACAGGGGGTCTTCTACGAGCAGTACTTC
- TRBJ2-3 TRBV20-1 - CSATRDGRTDTQYF TGCAGTGCTACCCGGGACGGACGCACAGATACGCAGTATTTT
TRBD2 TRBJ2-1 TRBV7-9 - CASSLGPLASPQFF TGTGCCAGCAGCTTAGGACCACTAGCGTCTCCGCAGTTCTTC
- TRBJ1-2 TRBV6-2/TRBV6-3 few CASSSDGSYGYTF TGTGCCAGCAGCTCCGACGGGTCCTATGGCTACACCTTC
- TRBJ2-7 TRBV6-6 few CASQVTGRRAYEQYF TGTGCCAGCCAGGTGACAGGGAGGAGGGCCTACGAGCAGTACTTC
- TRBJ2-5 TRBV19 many CASSTSSTTRETQYF TGTGCCAGTAGTACATCGTCGACTACCCGGGAGACCCAGTACTTC
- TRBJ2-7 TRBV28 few CASSLSDYEQYF TGTGCCAGCAGTTTATCTGACTACGAGCAGTACTTC
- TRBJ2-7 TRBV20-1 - CSARPLEGGRQYF TGCAGTGCTAGACCCCTAGAAGGGGGAAGGCAGTACTTC
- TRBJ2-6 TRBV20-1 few CSAREAGANVLTF TGCAGCGCCAGGGAGGCTGGGGCCAACGTCCTGACTTTC
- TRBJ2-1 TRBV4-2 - CASSPRGTRSSYNEQFF TGTGCCAGCAGCCCTCGGGGGACCAGGAGCTCCTACAATGAGCAGTTCTTC
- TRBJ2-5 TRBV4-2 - CASSGRDRQETQYF TGTGCCAGCAGCGGTCGGGACCGCCAAGAGACCCAGTACTTC
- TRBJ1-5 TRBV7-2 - CASSLATTRVYVQPQHF TGTGCCAGCAGCTTAGCTACGACAAGGGTCTATGTTCAGCCCCAGCATTTT
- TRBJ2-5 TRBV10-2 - CASSEPLRGETQYF TGCGCCAGCAGTGAGCCTCTGCGTGGAGAGACCCAGTACTTC
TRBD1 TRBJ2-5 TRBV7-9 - CASSLAPTGDQETQYF TGTGCCAGCAGCTTAGCCCCCACAGGGGACCAAGAGACCCAGTACTTC
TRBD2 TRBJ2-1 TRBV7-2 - CASSRWASGGGSDEQFF TGTGCCAGCAGCAGATGGGCTAGCGGGGGTGGGAGCGATGAGCAGTTCTTC
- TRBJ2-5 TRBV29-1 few CSVTLPDVRRETQYF TGCAGCGTTACCCTGCCCGACGTCAGGAGAGAGACCCAGTACTTC
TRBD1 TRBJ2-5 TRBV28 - CASSLLGTGQETQYF TGTGCCAGCAGTTTACTTGGGACAGGACAAGAGACCCAGTACTTC
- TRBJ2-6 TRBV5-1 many CASSPGSSGANVLTF TGCGCCAGCAGCCCAGGAAGCTCTGGGGCCAACGTCCTGACTTTC
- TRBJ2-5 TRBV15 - CATSKYGGGDQETQYF TGTGCCACTAGCAAATATGGAGGGGGGGATCAAGAGACCCAGTACTTC
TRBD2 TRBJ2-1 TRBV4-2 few CASSQEAQRGWYNEQFF TGTGCCAGCAGCCAAGAAGCTCAGCGGGGATGGTACAATGAGCAGTTCTTC
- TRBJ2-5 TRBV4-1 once CASSQEGGLGETQYF TGCGCCAGCAGCCAAGAGGGGGGACTGGGGGAGACCCAGTACTTC
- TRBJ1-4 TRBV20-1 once CSARDATGSLEKLFF TGCAGTGCTAGAGATGCCACAGGGTCACTCGAAAAACTGTTTTTT
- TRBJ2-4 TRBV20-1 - CSANRRGPTNIQYF TGCAGTGCTAACAGGAGAGGTCCCACAAACATTCAGTACTTC
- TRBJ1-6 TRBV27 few CASSFRGTYNSPLHF TGTGCCAGCAGTTTCAGGGGTACCTATAATTCACCCCTCCACTTT
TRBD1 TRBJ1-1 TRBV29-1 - CSVNRGGSNTEAFF TGCAGCGTAAACAGGGGAGGGTCGAACACTGAAGCTTTCTTT
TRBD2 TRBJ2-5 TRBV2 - CASSDWTSGNNEQYF TGTGCCAGCAGTGATTGGACTAGCGGTAACAATGAGCAGTACTTC
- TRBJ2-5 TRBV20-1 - CSASLPGVETQYF TGCAGTGCTAGCCTCCCCGGGGTGGAGACCCAGTACTTC
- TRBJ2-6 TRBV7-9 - CASSSGGANVLTF TGTGCCAGCAGCTCTGGGGGGGCCAACGTCCTGACTTTC
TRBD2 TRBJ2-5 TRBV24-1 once CATSKSGRETQYF TGTGCCACCAGTAAGAGCGGGAGAGAGACCCAGTACTTC
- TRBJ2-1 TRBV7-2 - CASSLTAVNEQFF TGTGCCAGCAGCTTGACCGCCGTCAATGAGCAGTTCTTC
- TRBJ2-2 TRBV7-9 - CASSLGIAEGTGELFF TGTGCCAGCAGCTTGGGGATTGCCGAGGGTACCGGGGAGCTGTTTTTT
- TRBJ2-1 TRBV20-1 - CSALEMEETQFF TGCAGTGCGCTCGAAATGGAGGAGACCCAGTTCTTC
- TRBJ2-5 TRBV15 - CATSRDGGKGRHTQETQYF TGTGCCACCAGCAGAGATGGTGGGAAGGGGAGGCACACCCAAGAGACCCAGTACTTC